One and the same sample provided the 5 T cell receptor beta chains below, sequenced in a study of cytomegalovirus exposure and HLA in healthy donors. TCRdb's table, derived via immunoSEQ multiplex PCR, lists solely in-frame clones and lacks some. The data show 100,000 to 150,000 clones, 95% to 97% seen once. Specimen: PBMCs. Receptor source: a man between 18 and 35 years old in good health and CMV-seronegative.

This chain connects TRBV5-6 to TRBJ2-1; D is unresolved. The CDR3 length is 13 residues. V was pared by 0 bases and J by 7 bases, with 8 bases between. The germline CDR1 and CDR2 sequences are SGHDT and YYEEEE. CDR3 in DNA: TGTGCCAGCAGCTTGGTCTTGGCTAATGAGCAGTTCTTC. Protein product: CASSLVLANEQFF.

The chain uses TRBV7-2 and TRBJ2-1; D is ambiguous. The CDR3 contains 13 residues. The germline gives CDR1 SGHTA, CDR2 FQGNSA. V lost 5 bases and J 5 bases, leaving 10 bases between the germline ends. The DNA of the CDR3 is TGTGCCAGCAGCCCACAGATCAACAATGAGCAGTTCTTC. Translated, it gives CASSPQINNEQFF.

Only one count was recorded for this clone. V is TRBV7-2 and J is TRBJ2-3; 8 bases are a match to TRBD1. The CDR3 is 14 amino acids. After removal of 3 bases from V and 2 bases from J, the junction contained 1 base not matched to a gene. Germline CDR1 is SGHTA and CDR2 is FQGNSA. The CDR3 here is CASSLDRATDTQYF. Here the CDR3 DNA reads TGTGCCAGCAGCTTGGACAGGGCCACAGATACGCAGTATTTT.

The chain has TRBV30 and TRBJ2-1, with 8 bases fitting TRBD2. Germline CDR1 and CDR2: GTSNPN and SVGIG (reference sequence). The CDR3 has 14 residues. Trimming cost V 8 bases and J 0 bases; bases outside gene matches: 6. The CDR3 sequence: CAGRLAISYNEQFF. The CDR3 DNA reads TGTGCCGGAAGACTAGCGATCTCCTACAATGAGCAGTTCTTC.

This clone was recorded only once. This chain connects TRBV19 to TRBJ2-1, with 9 bases that match TRBD2. The CDR3 is made up of 15 amino acids. Trimming removed 1 base from V and 10 bases from J; junction bases left unmatched: 8. CDR1 is LNHDA, CDR2 SQIVND, per germline (reference sequence). The CDR3 region is CASSIGSGSGREQFF. CDR3 DNA: TGTGCCAGTAGTATAGGTAGCGGGAGCGGTCGGGAGCAGTTCTTC.